Listed below are T cell receptor beta chains from one sample, sequenced in a study of blood T cell repertoires in COVID-19. Repertoires were generated with immunoSEQ multiplex PCR, while TCRdb's copy carries only in-frame clones and drops some. Of fewer than 55,000 clones detected, roughly 88% appear once; the ten largest clones hold less than 2.5%. The sample consisted of peripheral blood. These TCRs come from a woman aged 60 to 75 with acute or convalescent COVID-19. Both conserved end residues are part of each CDR3.

TRBV28 CASSLSGGGLVEQFF
TRBV28 CASSVDRNTEAFF
TRBV29-1 CSARTATNTEAFF
TRBV9 CASSVGIGSANTEAFF
TRBV7-2 CASSYAAGVSNQPQHF
TRBV6-5 CASRGEMNTEAFF
TRBV29-1 CSAAPDQETQYF
TRBV7-8 CASSPHLLRAGGPKNTGELFF
TRBV29-1 CSVLTWAIQYF
TRBV25-1 CASSEVGDFYYGYTF
TRBV6-6 CASSTRDTPNEKLFF
TRBV9 CASSAVGVRGQPQHF
TRBV10-3 CAISAAGQLYGYTF
TRBV29-1 CSVSTGNHGYTF
TRBV19 CASSKGLANTGELFF
TRBV7-9 CASSQIRTASLNTEAFF
TRBV4-1 CASGRAETQYF
TRBV28 CASSDDRGFTYEQYF
TRBV12-3/TRBV12-4 CASGTSVEQYF
TRBV19 CASSSNRGWDQPQHF
TRBV28 CASSRRYRANQPQHF
TRBV24-1 CATSEATETQYF
TRBV5-5 CASSFQGTPNYEQYF
TRBV7-9 CASSLWRGPSYNEQFF
TRBV30 CAWSVKPRNTEAFF
TRBV6-1 CASSEAWGGYQPQHF
TRBV28 CASILTRSTGHTEAFF
TRBV30 CAWNQIQGLNTEAFF
TRBV19 CASSLNTEAFF
TRBV4-1 CASSQVQGLGDQPQHF
TRBV6-2/TRBV6-3 CASSYETGYEAFF
TRBV7-8 CASSVQGAPNYGYTF
TRBV5-1 CASSYQTVISGANVLTF
TRBV18 CASSPRSESYTF
TRBV12-3/TRBV12-4 CASRGHDYGYTF
TRBV5-1 CASSSLAGASQETQYF
TRBV3-1/TRBV3-2 CASSQKPQGYRNYGYTF
TRBV9 CASSPGDGYTEAFF
TRBV9 CASSVDGGSGTGELFF
TRBV2 CASSAAGSRETQYF
TRBV5-6 CASSPGTLANTEAFF
TRBV5-1 CASSLGHSTDTQYF
TRBV18 CASSPRQGAGNTEAFF
TRBV6-6 CASSYMEIAQPQHF
TRBV15 CATSRLGPGDDEQYF
TRBV24-1 CATSDQQKNTGELFF
TRBV27 CASSVSSTGGATQYF
TRBV14 CASSRKGLMDYGYTF
TRBV2 CASSSQGLNNEQFF
TRBV29-1 CSVGGGRRTEAFF
TRBV7-8 CASSLGLAGVGDPYF
TRBV28 CASTGQAPSNEKLFF